This T cell receptor (beta chain) was found in a study of cytomegalovirus exposure and HLA in healthy donors. Study findings and constraints: A later analysis, which compared TCR beta chains of equal frequency, found the HLA-associated ones more clonally expanded. The availability of immune exposure information extended only to CMV serostatus.

Comment on this clone: Its antigen remains unknown.

Vbeta (60) and Jbeta (13) primers were used in the PCR. The method was immunoSEQ multiplex PCR; TCRdb's version includes in-frame clones alone and lacks a portion of them. Its listing shows 200,000 to 250,000 clones. The CDR3 consists of 14 residues. Losses at the gene ends were 5 bases for V and 8 bases for J; bases not matched to a gene: 11. Looked up from germline, CDR1 is SEHNR and CDR2 is FQNEAQ (reference sequence). This TCR was sampled from a woman in her 30s in good health and CMV-seropositive. Sequencing was done on a sample of PBMCs. The chain joins TRBV7-9 to TRBJ1-1; 7 bases agree with TRBD1. CDR3 nucleotide sequence: TGTGCCAGCAGCACCGACAGGGCCCGAGGGGAAGCTTTCTTT. Its translation: CASSTDRARGEAFF.